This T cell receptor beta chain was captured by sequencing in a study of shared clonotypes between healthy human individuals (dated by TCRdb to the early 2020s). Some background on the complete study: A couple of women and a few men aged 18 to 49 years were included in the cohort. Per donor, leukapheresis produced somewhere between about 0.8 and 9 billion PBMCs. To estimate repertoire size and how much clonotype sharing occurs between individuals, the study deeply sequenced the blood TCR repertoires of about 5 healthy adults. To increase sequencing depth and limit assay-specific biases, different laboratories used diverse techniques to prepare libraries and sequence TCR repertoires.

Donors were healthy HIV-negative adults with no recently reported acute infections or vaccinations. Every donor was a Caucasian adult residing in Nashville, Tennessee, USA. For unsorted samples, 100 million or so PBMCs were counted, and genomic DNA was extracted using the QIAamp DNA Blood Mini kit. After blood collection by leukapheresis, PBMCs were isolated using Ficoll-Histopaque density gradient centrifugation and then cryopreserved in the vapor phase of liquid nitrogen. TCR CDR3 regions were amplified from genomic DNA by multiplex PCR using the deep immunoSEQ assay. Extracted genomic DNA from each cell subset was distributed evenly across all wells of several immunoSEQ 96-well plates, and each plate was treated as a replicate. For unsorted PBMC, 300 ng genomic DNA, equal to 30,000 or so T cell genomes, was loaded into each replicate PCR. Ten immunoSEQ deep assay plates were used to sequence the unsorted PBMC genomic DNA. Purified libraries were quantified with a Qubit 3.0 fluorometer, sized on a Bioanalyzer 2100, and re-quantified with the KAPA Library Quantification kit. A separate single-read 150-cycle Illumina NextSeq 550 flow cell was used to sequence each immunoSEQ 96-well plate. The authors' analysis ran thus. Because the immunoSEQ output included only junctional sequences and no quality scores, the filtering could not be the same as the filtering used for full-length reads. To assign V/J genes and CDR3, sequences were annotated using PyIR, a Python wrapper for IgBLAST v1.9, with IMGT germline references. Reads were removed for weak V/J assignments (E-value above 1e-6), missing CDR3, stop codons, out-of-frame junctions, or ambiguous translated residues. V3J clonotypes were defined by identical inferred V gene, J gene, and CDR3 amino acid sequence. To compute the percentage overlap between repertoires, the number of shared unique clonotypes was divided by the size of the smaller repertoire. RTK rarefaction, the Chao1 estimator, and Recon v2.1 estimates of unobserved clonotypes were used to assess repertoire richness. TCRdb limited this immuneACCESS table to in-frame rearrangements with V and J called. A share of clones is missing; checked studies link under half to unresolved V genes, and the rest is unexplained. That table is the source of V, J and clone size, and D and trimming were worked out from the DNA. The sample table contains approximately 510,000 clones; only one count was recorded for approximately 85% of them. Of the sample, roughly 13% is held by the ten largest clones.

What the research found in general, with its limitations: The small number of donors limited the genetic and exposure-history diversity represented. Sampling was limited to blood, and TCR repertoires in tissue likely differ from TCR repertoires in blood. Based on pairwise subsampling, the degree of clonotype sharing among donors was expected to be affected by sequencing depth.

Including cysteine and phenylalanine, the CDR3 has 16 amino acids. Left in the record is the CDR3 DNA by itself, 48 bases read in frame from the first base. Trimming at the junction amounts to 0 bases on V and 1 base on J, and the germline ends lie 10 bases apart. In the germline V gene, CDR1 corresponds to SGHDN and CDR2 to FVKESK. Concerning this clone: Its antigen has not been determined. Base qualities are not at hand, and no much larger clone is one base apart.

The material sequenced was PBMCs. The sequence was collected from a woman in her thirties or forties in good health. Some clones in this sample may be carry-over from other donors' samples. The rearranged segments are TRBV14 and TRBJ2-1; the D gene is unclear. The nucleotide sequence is TGTGCCAGCAGCCAAGACGTCGGTACATCCTACAATGAGCAGTTCTTC. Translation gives CASSQDVGTSYNEQFF.